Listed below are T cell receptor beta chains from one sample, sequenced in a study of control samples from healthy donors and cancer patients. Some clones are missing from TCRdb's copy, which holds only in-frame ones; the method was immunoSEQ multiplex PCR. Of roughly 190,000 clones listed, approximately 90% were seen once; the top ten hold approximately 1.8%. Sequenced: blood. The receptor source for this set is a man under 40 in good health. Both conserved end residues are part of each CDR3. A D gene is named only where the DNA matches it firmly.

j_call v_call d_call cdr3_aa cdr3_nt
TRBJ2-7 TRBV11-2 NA CASSLEPRHREQYF TGTGCCAGCAGCTTAGAACCCCGACATCGAGAGCAGTACTTC
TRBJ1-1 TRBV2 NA CASSVEVLRNTEAFF TGTGCCAGCAGTGTTGAGGTCCTTCGGAACACTGAAGCTTTCTTT
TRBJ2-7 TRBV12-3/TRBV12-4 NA CASSLGSYEQYF TGTGCCAGCAGCCTGGGCAGTTACGAGCAGTACTTC
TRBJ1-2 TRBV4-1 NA CASSHPRSKSTYGYTF TGCGCCAGCAGCCACCCTCGATCCAAAAGTACCTATGGCTACACCTTC
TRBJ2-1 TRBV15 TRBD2 CATSIRTSHEQFF TGTGCCACCAGCATCCGGACTAGCCATGAGCAGTTCTTC
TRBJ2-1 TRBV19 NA CASSTHGGNEQFF TGTGCCAGTAGTACACACGGGGGTAATGAGCAGTTCTTC
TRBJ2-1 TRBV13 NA CASSPSGTAGLSYNEQFF TGTGCCAGCAGCCCTTCGGGGACCGCGGGCCTCTCCTACAATGAGCAGTTCTTC
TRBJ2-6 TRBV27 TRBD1 CASRDRVSGANVLTF TGTGCCAGCCGGGACAGGGTATCTGGGGCCAACGTCCTGACTTTC
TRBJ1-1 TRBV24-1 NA CATSDFPHPNTEAFF TGTGCCACCAGTGATTTTCCACACCCGAACACTGAAGCTTTCTTT
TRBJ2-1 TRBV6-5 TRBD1 CASRVDRGLNEQFF TGTGCCAGCAGAGTGGACAGGGGGCTCAATGAGCAGTTCTTC